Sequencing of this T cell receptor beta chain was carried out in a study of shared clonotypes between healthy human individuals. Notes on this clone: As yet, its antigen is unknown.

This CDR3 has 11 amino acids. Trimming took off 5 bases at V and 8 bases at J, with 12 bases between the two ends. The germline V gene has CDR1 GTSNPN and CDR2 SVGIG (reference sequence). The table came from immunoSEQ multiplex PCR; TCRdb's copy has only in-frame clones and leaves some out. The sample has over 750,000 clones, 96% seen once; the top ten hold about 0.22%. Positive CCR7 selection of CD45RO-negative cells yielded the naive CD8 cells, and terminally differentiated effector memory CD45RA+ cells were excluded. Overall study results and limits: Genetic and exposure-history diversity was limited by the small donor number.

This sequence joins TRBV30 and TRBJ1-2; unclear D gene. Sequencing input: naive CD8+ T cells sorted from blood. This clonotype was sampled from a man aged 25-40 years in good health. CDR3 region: CAWWGPEGYTF. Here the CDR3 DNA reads TGTGCCTGGTGGGGTCCTGAAGGCTACACCTTC.